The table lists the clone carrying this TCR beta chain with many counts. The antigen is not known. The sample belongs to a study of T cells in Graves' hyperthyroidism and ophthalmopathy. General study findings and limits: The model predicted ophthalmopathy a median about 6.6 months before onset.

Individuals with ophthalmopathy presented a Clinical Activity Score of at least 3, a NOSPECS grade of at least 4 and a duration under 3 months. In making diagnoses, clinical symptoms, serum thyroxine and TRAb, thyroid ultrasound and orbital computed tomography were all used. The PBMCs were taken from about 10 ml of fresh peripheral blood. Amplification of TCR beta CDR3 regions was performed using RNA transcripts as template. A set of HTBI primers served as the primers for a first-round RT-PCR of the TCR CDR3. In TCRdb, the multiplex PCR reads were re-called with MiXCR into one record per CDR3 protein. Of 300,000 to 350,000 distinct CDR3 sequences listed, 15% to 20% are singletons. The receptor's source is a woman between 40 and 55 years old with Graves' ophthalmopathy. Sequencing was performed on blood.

CDR3 protein: CASSLDPTGGRHGYTF. DNA for the CDR3: TGTGCCAGCAGCTTAGATCCCACAGGGGGACGTCATGGCTACACCTTC. The chain links TRBV11-2 to TRBJ1-2; 8 bases agree with TRBD1. Germline-derived CDR1 and CDR2 are SGHAT and FQNNGV. V trimming: 0 bases; J trimming: 6 bases; junction bases outside the gene matches: 9. The CDR3 covers 16 residues. Based on the CDR3 plus reference TRBV11-2 and TRBJ1-2, the full variable domain is EAGVAQSPRYKIIEKRQSVAFWCNPISGHATLYWYQQILGQGPKLLIQFQNNGVVDDSQLPKDRFSAERLKGVDSTLKIQPAKLEDSAVYLCASSLDPTGGRHGYTFGSGTRLTVV.